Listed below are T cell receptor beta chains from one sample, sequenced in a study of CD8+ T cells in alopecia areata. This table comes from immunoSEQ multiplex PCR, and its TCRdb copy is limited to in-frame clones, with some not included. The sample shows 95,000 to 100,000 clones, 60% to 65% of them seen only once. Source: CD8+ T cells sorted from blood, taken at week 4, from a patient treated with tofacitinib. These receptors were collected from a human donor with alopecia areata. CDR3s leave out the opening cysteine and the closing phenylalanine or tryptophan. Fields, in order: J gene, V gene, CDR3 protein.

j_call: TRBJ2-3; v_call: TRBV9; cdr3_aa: ASSVGVSSTDTQY
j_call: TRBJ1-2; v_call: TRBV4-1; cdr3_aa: ASSQDISGLYGYT
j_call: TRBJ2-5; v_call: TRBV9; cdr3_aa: ASSPGLAGEYQETQY
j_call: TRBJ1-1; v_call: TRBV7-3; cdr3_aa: ASSWGGNTEAF
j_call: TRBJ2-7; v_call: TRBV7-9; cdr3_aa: ASSSTWTSGRGEQY
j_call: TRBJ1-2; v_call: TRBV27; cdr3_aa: ASSFSGRDRGTYYGYT
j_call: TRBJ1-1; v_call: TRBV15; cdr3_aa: ATSGGQGGTEAF
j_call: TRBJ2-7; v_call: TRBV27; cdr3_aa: ASSLTGDSYEQY
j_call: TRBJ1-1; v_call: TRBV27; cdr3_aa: ASRTGGVSSEAF
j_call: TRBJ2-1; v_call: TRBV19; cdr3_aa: ASSTSGINEQF
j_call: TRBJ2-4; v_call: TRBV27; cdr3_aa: ASSSSGLAKNIQY
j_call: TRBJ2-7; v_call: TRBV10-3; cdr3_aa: AISDPGRLVHEQY
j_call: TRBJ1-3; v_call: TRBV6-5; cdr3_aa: ASSYSFGGNTIY
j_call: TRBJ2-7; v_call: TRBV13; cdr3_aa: ASSSDRDSYEQY
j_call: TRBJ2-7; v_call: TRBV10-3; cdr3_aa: AISESGEENEQY
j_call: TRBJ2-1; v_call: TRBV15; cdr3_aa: ATSRDSPVYNEQF